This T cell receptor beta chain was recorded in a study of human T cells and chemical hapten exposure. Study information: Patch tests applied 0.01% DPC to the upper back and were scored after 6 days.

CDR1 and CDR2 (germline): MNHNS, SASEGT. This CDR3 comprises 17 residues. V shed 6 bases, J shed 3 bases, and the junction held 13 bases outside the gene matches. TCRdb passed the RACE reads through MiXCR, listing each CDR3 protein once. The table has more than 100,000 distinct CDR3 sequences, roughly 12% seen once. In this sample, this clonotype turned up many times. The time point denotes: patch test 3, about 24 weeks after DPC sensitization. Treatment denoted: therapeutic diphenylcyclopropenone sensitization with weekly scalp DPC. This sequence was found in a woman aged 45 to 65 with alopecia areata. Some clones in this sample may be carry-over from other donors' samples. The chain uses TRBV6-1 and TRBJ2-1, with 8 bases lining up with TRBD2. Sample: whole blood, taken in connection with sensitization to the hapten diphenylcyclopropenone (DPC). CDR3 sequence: CASRTKGAGGRYNEQFF. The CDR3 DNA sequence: TGTGCCAGCAGGACAAAAGGGGCGGGAGGTCGCTACAATGAGCAGTTCTTC.